This T cell receptor beta chain was recorded in a study of cytomegalovirus exposure and HLA in healthy donors. Whole-study findings and limits: Analyzed later, association rates of TCRs varied across HLA loci, with DRB1 most and HLA-C fewest.

In its sample, this clone was seen once. What it recognizes is unknown. V lost 7 bases, J lost 8 bases, and 21 bases lay in between. This CDR3 comprises 14 residues. Germline CDR1 reads SNHLY; CDR2 reads FYNNEI. The PCR ran on 60 Vbeta and 13 Jbeta primers. TCRdb's table, derived via immunoSEQ multiplex PCR, lists solely in-frame clones and lacks some. The sample lists about 130,000 clones, about 81% seen once, with around 6.4% in the top ten. V gene TRBV2 combines with J gene TRBJ2-7, with D perhaps matching TRBD2 (5 bases). The sequenced sample was PBMCs. This sequence originates from a woman between 35 and 50 years old in good health and CMV-seropositive. Here the CDR3 reads CASNSGNRPYQQYF. The CDR3 bases are TGTGCCAGCAACTCGGGGAACCGCCCATACCAGCAGTACTTC.